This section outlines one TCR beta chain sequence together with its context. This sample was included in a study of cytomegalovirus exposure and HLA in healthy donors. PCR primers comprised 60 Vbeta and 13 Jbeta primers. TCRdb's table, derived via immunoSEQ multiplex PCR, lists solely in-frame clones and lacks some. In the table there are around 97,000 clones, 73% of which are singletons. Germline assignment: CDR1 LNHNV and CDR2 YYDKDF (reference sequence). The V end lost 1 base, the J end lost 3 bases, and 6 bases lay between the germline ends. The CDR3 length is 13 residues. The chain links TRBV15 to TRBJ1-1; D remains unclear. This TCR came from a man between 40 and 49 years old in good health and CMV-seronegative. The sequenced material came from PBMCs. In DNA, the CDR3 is TGTGCCACCAGCAGAGGCCCGGACACTGAAGCTTTCTTT. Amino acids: CATSRGPDTEAFF.